One and the same sample provided the 10 T cell receptor beta chains below, sequenced in a study of cytomegalovirus exposure and HLA in healthy donors. A multiplex PCR was run with 60 Vbeta primers and 13 Jbeta primers. Data came from immunoSEQ multiplex PCR; TCRdb stores just in-frame clones and leaves some out. The table shows about 200,000 clones, with 60% to 85% occurring only once. Specimen: PBMCs. The receptors derive from a man between 40 and 49 years old in good health and CMV-seronegative.

The chain employs TRBV9 and TRBJ2-5, with TRBD1 matching 7 bases. Per germline, CDR1 SGDLS and CDR2 YYNGEE. Germline trimming cut 3 bases from V and 2 bases from J; bases unmatched to any gene: 4. CDR3 length equals 14 residues. The CDR3: CASSAGQVQETQYF. The CDR3 DNA sequence: TGTGCCAGCAGCGCAGGACAGGTTCAAGAGACCCAGTACTTC.

This clone was seen a few times. The chain recombines TRBV6-5 with TRBJ1-5; TRBD1 might be the D (5 bases). V gave up 5 bases and J gave up 5 bases, with 13 bases separating them. This CDR3 has 14 amino acids. Germline V gene sequence: CDR1 MNHEY, CDR2 SVGAGI. CDR3 bases: TGTGCCAGCAGTGAATCAGGGAATGATCAGCCCCAGCATTTT. As protein: CASSESGNDQPQHF.

This sequence joins TRBV9 and TRBJ1-1; D remains unclear. Germline lookup yields CDR1 SGDLS and CDR2 YYNGEE. The CDR3 has 13 amino acids. Between the trimmed V and J ends, which lost 0 bases and 7 bases, there was a span of 10 bases. The CDR3 reads CASSVAPAGEAFF. Here the CDR3 DNA reads TGTGCCAGCAGCGTAGCACCAGCAGGTGAAGCTTTCTTT.

This sequence joins TRBV21-1 and TRBJ2-7; the listed D gene, TRBD2, was not tested against the DNA. TRBV21-1 is a known pseudogene. The CDR3 is 16 amino acids. CDR3 bases: TGTGCCAGCAGCAAGGGATGTTTGCGGGAGACCTACGAGCAGTACTTC. It translates to CASSKGCLRETYEQYF.

This clone has just one count. The chain employs TRBV5-6 and TRBJ1-2, with a tentative D call TRBD1 (6 bases). Germline CDR1 SGHDT, CDR2 YYEEEE. The CDR3 covers 14 residues. V was trimmed by 5 bases and J by 3 bases, leaving 14 bases between them. The CDR3 protein is CASSPGDSDYGYTF. The CDR3 coding sequence is TGTGCCAGCAGTCCAGGGGATAGCGACTATGGCTACACCTTC. Filled out from reference TRBV5-6 and TRBJ1-2, the complete variable domain reads DAGVTQSPTHLIKTRGQQVTLRCSPKSGHDTVSWYQQALGQGPQFIFQYYEEEERQRGNFPDRFSGHQFPNYSSELNVNALLLGDSALYLCASSPGDSDYGYTFGSGTRLTVV.

The V call is TRBV7-6, the J call TRBJ1-1, with a weak D call TRBD1 (6 bases). The CDR3 loop spans 14 amino acids. Germline V lookup: CDR1 SGHVS, CDR2 FNYEAQ. V lost 8 bases and J 2 bases, leaving 15 bases between the germline ends. CDR3: CASHPGQYNTEAFF. The CDR3 DNA reads as TGTGCCAGCCACCCAGGACAGTATAACACTGAAGCTTTCTTT.

This clone was seen only a few times. This chain joins TRBV28 and TRBJ2-3; 8 bases fit TRBD2. Trimming at V came to 2 bases and at J to 4 bases, leaving 5 bases not matched to a gene. In germline, CDR1 is MDHEN, CDR2 SYDVKM. This CDR3 is built from 15 residues. CDR3 nucleotides: TGTGCCAGCAGTTTACACGGGAGGGACGCAGATACGCAGTATTTT. Residues: CASSLHGRDADTQYF.

To note about this clone: The junction departs from germline at one end; a sequencing error may be responsible. The chain couples TRBV5-6 to TRBJ2-1; TRBD2 agrees at 7 bases. Germline assignment: CDR1 SGHDT and CDR2 YYEEEE. The CDR3 length is 17 residues. Here the CDR3 reads CASTLLLLAARYNEQFF. The CDR3 DNA sequence: TGTGCCAGCACCTTGCTACTCCTAGCGGCAAGGTACAATGAGCAGTTCTTC.

The DNA of the CDR3 is TGTGCCAGCAGTTGGTCCAGGGGAAGTGGCTACACCTTC. It yields the protein CASSWSRGSGYTF. V usage is TRBV6-6 and J usage is TRBJ1-2; TRBD1 is a possible D gene (6 bases). V lost 4 bases and J 7 bases, leaving 13 bases between the germline ends. The CDR3 totals 13 residues. Germline V lookup: CDR1 MNHNY, CDR2 SVGAGI (reference sequence).

The chain uses TRBV29-1 and TRBJ2-7; D perhaps matches TRBD1 (6 bases). Looked up from germline, CDR1 is SQVTM and CDR2 is ANQGSEA. V was trimmed by 4 bases and J by 0 bases, leaving 13 bases between them. This CDR3 region has 14 residues. In DNA form, the CDR3 reads TGCAGCGTTGTTTTTGGGGACACCTCCTACGAGCAGTACTTC. Translating gives CSVVFGDTSYEQYF.